This T cell receptor (beta chain) was captured by sequencing in a study of blood T cell repertoires in COVID-19. About the study: Italy, Spain and the United States were the sources of the convalescent and acute COVID-19 samples.

TCRdb keeps only in-frame clones here, not all; method: immunoSEQ multiplex PCR. The table shows about 150,000 clones, with 85% to 90% occurring only once. Trimming left V 3 bases short and J 2 bases short, with 20 bases between. This CDR3 is built from 17 residues. Germline CDR1 SGHRS, CDR2 YFSETQ. The clonotype comes from a man aged 18 to 35 with COVID-19, enrolled during active disease. Specimen: peripheral blood. This chain links TRBV5-1 with TRBJ1-2; D is ambiguous. CDR3 bases: TGCGCCAGCAGCTCAACCTTATCGGCTGGAGCAAACTATGGCTACACCTTC. It yields the protein CASSSTLSAGANYGYTF.